This T cell receptor beta chain was observed in a study of T-cell reconstitution after alpha-beta-depleted transplantation in children. Findings of the study overall: T-cell counts and diversity at one year post-transplant came mainly from newly produced T cells. Elevated TCRbeta diversity at day 60 was traced, in some patients, to surviving recipient T cells and thymic progenitors. Several hundred expanded graft clones reportedly gave rise to the alpha-beta T cells present about two months after transplant.

Germline values: CDR1 MNHEY, CDR2 SVGAGI. Trimming took off 1 base at V and 0 bases at J, with 7 bases between the two ends. The CDR3 totals 16 residues. Using unique molecular identifiers, the investigators prepared the TCRbeta library. TCRdb redid the calling of the PCR reads with MiXCR, one entry per CDR3 protein. The sample comprises around 370,000 distinct CDR3 sequences, under 20% of which are singletons, and about 41% rests with the top ten. The sample holds a few counts of this clonotype. Its antigen is as yet unknown. The receptor's source is a male patient aged 2-15 years who had a stem cell transplant for acute lymphoblastic leukemia, so the T cells may come from the graft donor. The specimen comprised PBMCs, mostly from graft donor cells, sampled 360 days after TCRalphabeta/CD19-depleted stem cell transplant. The J gene is TRBJ2-6, the V gene TRBV6-5; no clear D gene. CDR3 region: CASSYWVSSGANVLTF. DNA for the CDR3: TGTGCCAGCAGTTACTGGGTTAGCTCTGGGGCCAACGTCCTGACTTTC.